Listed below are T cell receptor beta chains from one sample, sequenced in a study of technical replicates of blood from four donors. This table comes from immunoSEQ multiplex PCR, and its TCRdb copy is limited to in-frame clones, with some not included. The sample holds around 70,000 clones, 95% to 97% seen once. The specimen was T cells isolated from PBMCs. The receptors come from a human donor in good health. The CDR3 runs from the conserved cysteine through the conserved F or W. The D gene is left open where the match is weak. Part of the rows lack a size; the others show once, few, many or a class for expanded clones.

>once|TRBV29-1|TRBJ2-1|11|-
CSVERMNEQFF
TGCAGCGTTGAACGTATGAATGAGCAGTTCTTC
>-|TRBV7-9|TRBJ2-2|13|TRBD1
CASSWTGTGELFF
TGTGCCAGCAGCTGGACAGGGACCGGGGAGCTGTTTTTT
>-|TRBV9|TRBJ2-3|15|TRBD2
CASSVGTSGTDTQYF
TGTGCCAGCAGCGTAGGAACTAGCGGGACAGATACGCAGTATTTT
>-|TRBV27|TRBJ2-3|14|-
CASSHTGAGDTQYF
TGTGCCAGCAGTCATACGGGAGCGGGAGATACGCAGTATTTT
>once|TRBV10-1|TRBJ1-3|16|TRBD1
CASSGGQGAAGNTIYF
TGCGCCAGCAGTGGGGGACAGGGGGCTGCTGGAAACACCATATATTTT
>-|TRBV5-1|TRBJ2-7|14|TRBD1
CASSSGTGPVEQYF
TGCGCCAGCAGCTCCGGGACAGGGCCGGTTGAGCAGTACTTC
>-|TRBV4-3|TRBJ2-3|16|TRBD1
CASSQDLRTGRDTQYF
TGCGCCAGCAGCCAAGACCTACGGACAGGGAGGGATACGCAGTATTTT
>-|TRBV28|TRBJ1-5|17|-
CASSKTPYRDSNQPQHF
TGTGCCAGCAGCAAAACCCCTTACAGGGATAGCAATCAGCCCCAGCATTTT
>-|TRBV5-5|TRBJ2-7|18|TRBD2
CASSLFLAGGRLSYEQYF
TGTGCCAGCAGCTTGTTTCTAGCGGGAGGACGACTTTCCTACGAGCAGTACTTC
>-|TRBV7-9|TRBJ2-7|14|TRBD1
CASSLTTTGGEQYF
TGTGCCAGCAGCTTAACGACTACAGGGGGCGAGCAGTACTTC
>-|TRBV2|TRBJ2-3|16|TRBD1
CASTGIGQGITDTQYF
TGTGCCAGCACCGGTATTGGACAGGGGATTACAGATACGCAGTATTTT
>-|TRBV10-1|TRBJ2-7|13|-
CASSDPGGYEQYF
TGCGCCAGCAGTGACCCCGGAGGGTACGAGCAGTACTTC
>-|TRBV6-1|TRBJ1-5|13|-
CAARQVVDQPQHF
TGTGCCGCCCGACAGGTGGTTGATCAGCCCCAGCATTTT
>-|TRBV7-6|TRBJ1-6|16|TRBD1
CASSTSQGRDNSPLHF
TGTGCCAGCAGCACCTCACAGGGGAGAGATAATTCACCCCTCCACTTT
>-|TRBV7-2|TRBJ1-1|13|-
CASSLSMNTEAFF
TGTGCCAGCAGCCTATCAATGAACACTGAAGCTTTCTTT
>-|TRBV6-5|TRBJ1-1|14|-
CASSYSGDFTEAFF
TGTGCCAGCAGTTACTCGGGCGATTTTACTGAAGCTTTCTTT
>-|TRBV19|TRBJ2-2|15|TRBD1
CASSTDRGNTGELFF
TGTGCCAGTAGCACGGACAGGGGCAACACCGGGGAGCTGTTTTTT
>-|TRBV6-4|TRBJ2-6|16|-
CASSDTRSSGANVLTF
TGTGCCAGCAGTGACACGCGTAGCTCTGGGGCCAACGTCCTGACTTTC
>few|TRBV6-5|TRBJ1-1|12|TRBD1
CASTTGDTEAFF
TGTGCCAGTACTACAGGGGACACTGAAGCTTTCTTT
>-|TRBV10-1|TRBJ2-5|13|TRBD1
CASASQGAETQYF
TGCGCCAGCGCCTCACAGGGGGCTGAGACCCAGTACTTC
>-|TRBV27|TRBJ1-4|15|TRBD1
CASSFNSRGLEKLFF
TGTGCCAGCAGTTTTAATTCCAGGGGGCTCGAAAAACTGTTTTTT
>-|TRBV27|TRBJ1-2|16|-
CASSLTPGGRNYGYTF
TGTGCCAGCAGTCTCACCCCAGGAGGTAGAAACTATGGCTACACCTTC
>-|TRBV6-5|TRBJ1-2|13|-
CASSYDGGIGYTF
TGTGCCAGCAGTTACGACGGGGGGATAGGCTACACCTTC
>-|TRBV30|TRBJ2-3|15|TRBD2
CAWTPGLASPDTQYF
TGTGCCTGGACCCCGGGACTAGCGAGCCCAGATACGCAGTATTTT
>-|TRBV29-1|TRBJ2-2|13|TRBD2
CSGLAGGGGELFF
TGCAGCGGACTAGCGGGAGGCGGCGGGGAGCTGTTTTTT
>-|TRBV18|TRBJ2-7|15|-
CASSPMGGRIYEQYF
TGTGCCAGCTCACCAATGGGGGGGCGAATCTACGAGCAGTACTTC
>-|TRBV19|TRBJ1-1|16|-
CASSIMGSYPNTEAFF
TGTGCCAGTAGTATAATGGGCAGCTACCCGAACACTGAAGCTTTCTTT
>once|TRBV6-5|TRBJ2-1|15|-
CASRITPRGYNEQFF
TGTGCCAGCAGAATCACTCCTCGGGGGTACAATGAGCAGTTCTTC
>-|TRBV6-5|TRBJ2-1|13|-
CASSSGAPNEQFF
TGTGCCAGCTCGTCCGGAGCTCCCAATGAGCAGTTCTTC
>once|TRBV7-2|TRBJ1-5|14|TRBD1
CASSLRQGNQPQHF
TGTGCCAGCAGCTTAAGACAGGGAAATCAGCCCCAGCATTTT
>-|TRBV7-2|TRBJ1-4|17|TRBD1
CASSSFGQGAFIEKLFF
TGTGCCAGCAGCTCTTTTGGACAGGGGGCATTTATTGAAAAACTGTTTTTT
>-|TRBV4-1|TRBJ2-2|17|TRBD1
CASSQDQGTANTGELFF
TGCGCCAGCAGCCAAGATCAGGGGACAGCGAACACCGGGGAGCTGTTTTTT
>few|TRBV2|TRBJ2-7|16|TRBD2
CASSEWGAGGGYEQYF
TGTGCCAGCAGTGAATGGGGTGCGGGAGGGGGCTACGAGCAGTACTTC
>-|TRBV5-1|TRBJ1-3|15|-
CASSLDSFSGNTIYF
TGCGCCAGCAGCCTGGACAGCTTCTCTGGAAACACCATATATTTT
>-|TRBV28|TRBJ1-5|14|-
CASSLWQGGQPQHF
TGTGCCAGCAGTTTATGGCAGGGAGGTCAGCCCCAGCATTTT
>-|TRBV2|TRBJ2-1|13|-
CASLGLATNEQFF
TGTGCCAGCTTAGGGCTAGCGACCAATGAGCAGTTCTTC
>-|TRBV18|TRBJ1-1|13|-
CASSPISNTEAFF
TGTGCCAGCTCACCTATCAGTAACACTGAAGCTTTCTTT
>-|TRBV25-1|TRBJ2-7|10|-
CASLGGEQYF
TGTGCCAGCCTAGGGGGCGAGCAGTACTTC
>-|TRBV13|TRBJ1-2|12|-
CASSLGPGMYTF
TGTGCCAGCAGCTTAGGGCCCGGGATGTACACCTTC
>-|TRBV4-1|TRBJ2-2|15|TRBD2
CASSQGLAITGELFF
TGCGCCAGCAGCCAAGGACTAGCCATCACCGGGGAGCTGTTTTTT
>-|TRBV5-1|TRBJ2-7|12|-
CASSSSAYEQYF
TGCGCCAGCAGCTCGTCAGCCTACGAGCAGTACTTC
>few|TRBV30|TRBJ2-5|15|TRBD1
CAWSRLDRDQETQYF
TGTGCCTGGAGTAGATTGGACAGGGATCAGGAGACCCAGTACTTC
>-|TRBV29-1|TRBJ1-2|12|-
CSVESGDYGYTF
TGCAGCGTTGAATCAGGGGACTATGGCTACACCTTC
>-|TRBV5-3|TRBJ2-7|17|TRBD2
CARSLVSGRPPAYEQYF
TGTGCCAGAAGCTTGGTTAGCGGGAGACCCCCTGCCTACGAGCAGTACTTC
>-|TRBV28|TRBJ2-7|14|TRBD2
CASSLGDYTYEQYF
TGTGCCAGCAGTTTAGGGGACTACACCTACGAGCAGTACTTC
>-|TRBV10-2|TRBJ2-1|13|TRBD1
CASSTGASDEQFF
TGCGCCAGCAGTACAGGGGCGTCGGATGAGCAGTTCTTC
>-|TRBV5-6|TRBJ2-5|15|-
CASSLMPGDGETQYF
TGTGCCAGCAGCTTGATGCCGGGTGATGGGGAGACCCAGTACTTC
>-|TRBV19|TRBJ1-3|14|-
CASSTGGSGNTIYF
TGTGCCAGTAGTACCGGGGGGTCTGGAAACACCATATATTTT
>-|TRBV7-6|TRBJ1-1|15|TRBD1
CASSLAWQGATEAFF
TGTGCCAGCAGCTTAGCGTGGCAGGGGGCTACTGAAGCTTTCTTT
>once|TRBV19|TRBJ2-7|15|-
CASSMGGDLFYEQYF
TGTGCCAGTAGTATGGGGGGAGATTTGTTCTACGAGCAGTACTTC
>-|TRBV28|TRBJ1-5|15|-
CASSPRGLSNQPQHF
TGTGCCAGCAGTCCGCGGGGTTTGAGTAATCAGCCCCAGCATTTT
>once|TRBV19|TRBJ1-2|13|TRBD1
CASSTGQGYGYTF
TGTGCCAGTAGTACCGGACAGGGATATGGCTACACCTTC
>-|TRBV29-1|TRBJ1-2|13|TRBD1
CSVGTGGNYGYTF
TGCAGCGTTGGTACAGGGGGAAACTATGGCTACACCTTC
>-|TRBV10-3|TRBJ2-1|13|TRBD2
CAIERDPYNEQFF
TGTGCCATCGAGCGGGACCCATACAATGAGCAGTTCTTC
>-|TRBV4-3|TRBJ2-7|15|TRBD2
CASSQALAEAYEQYF
TGCGCCAGCAGCCAAGCCCTAGCGGAAGCCTACGAGCAGTACTTC